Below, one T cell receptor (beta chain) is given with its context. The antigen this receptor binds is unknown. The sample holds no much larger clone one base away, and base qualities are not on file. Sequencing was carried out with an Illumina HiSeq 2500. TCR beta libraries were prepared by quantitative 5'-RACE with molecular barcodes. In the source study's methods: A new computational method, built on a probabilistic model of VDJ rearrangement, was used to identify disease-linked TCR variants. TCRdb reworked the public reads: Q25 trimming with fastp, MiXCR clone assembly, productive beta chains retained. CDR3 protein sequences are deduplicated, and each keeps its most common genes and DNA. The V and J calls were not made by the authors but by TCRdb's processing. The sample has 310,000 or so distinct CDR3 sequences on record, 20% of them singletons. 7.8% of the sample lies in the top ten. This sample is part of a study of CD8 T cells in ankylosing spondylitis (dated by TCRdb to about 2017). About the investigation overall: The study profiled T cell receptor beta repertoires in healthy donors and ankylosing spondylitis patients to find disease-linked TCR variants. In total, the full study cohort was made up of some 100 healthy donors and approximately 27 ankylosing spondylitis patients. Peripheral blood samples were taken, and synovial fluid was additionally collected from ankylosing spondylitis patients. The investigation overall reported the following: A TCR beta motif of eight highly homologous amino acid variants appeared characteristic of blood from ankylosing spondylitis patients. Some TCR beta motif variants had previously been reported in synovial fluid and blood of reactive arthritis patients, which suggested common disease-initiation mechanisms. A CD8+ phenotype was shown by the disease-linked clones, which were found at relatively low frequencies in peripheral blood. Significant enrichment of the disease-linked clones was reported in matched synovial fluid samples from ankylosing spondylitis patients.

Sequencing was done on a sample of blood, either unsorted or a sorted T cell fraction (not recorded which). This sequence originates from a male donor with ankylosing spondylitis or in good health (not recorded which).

The nucleotide sequence is TGTGCCATTTCGCGGGGGCAAAACACAGATACGCAGTATTTT. This translates into CAISRGQNTDTQYF. In this chain, TRBV10-3 is recombined with TRBJ2-3; TRBD2 might be the D gene, on 7 matching bases. The germline V gene sets CDR1 to ENHRY and CDR2 to SYGVKD. The CDR3 contains 14 residues, cysteine and phenylalanine counted. Only the CDR3 part of the read is kept: 42 bases, read in frame from the first base. The germline ends are 15 bases apart after V is trimmed by 9 bases and J by 2 bases.